The 29 T cell receptor beta chains in this list originate from one sample, sequenced in a study of cytomegalovirus exposure and HLA in healthy donors. Researchers ran the PCR with 60 Vbeta and 13 Jbeta primers. Profiling relied on immunoSEQ multiplex PCR, and the TCRdb table lists in-frame clones only, not all of them. Here the sample spans around 110,000 clones, over 65% being singletons. The sequencing sample was made of PBMCs. These receptors were taken from a woman aged 25 to 39 in good health and CMV-seronegative.

The chain is built from TRBV30 and TRBJ2-2; no clear D. CDR3 length: 15 residues. V lost 0 bases to trimming and J lost 2 bases, with 10 bases between them. CDR1 and CDR2 from the germline V gene are GTSNPN and SVGIG (reference sequence). The CDR3: CAWSVPPTNTGELFF. DNA for the CDR3: TGTGCCTGGAGTGTCCCACCTACCAACACCGGGGAGCTGTTTTTT. The entire variable domain, with the rest obtained from reference TRBV30 and TRBJ2-2, is as follows: SQTIHQWPATLVQPVGSPLSLECTVEGTSNPNLYWYRQAAGRGLQLLFYSVGIGQISSEVPQNLSASRPQDRQFILSSKKLLLSDSGFYLCAWSVPPTNTGELFFGEGSRLTVL.

This sequence joins TRBV5-1 and TRBJ1-1; 7 bases align to TRBD1. Germline values: CDR1 SGHRS, CDR2 YFSETQ. This CDR3 is built from 15 residues. Unmatched junction bases numbered 5, after V lost 3 bases and J lost 0 bases. In nucleotides, the CDR3 is TGCGCCAGCAGCTCGGGACAGAGTATGAACACTGAAGCTTTCTTT. This translates into CASSSGQSMNTEAFF.

This clone was observed a few times. V and J are TRBV5-1 and TRBJ2-1; 7 bases fit TRBD2. Germline trimming cut 4 bases from V and 3 bases from J; bases unmatched to any gene: 1. The CDR3 runs 13 residues. Germline lookup yields CDR1 SGHRS and CDR2 YFSETQ. The CDR3 loop is CASSGGDYNEQFF. CDR3 bases: TGCGCCAGCAGCGGGGGGGACTACAATGAGCAGTTCTTC.

The chain carries TRBV5-1 and TRBJ2-1, with D perhaps TRBD2 (5 bases). Germline loops: CDR1 SGHRS, CDR2 YFSETQ. CDR3 length equals 13 residues. Deletions cut 4 bases from V and 10 bases from J, with 15 bases between. CDR3 sequence: CASSPSGPGEQFF. CDR3 nucleotide sequence: TGCGCCAGCAGCCCTTCGGGCCCGGGGGAGCAGTTCTTC.

DNA of the CDR3: TGTGCCAGCACCGTGTCAGACACTGAAGCTTTCTTT. Encoded protein: CASTVSDTEAFF. This chain links TRBV5-6 with TRBJ1-1; D is unclear. Germline V gives CDR1 SGHDT, CDR2 YYEEEE. The V end was cut by 6 bases, the J end by 3 bases, with 9 bases between. The CDR3 has 12 residues.

The rearrangement uses TRBV19 and TRBJ1-2, with TRBD1 identical over 7 bases. The V gene's germline CDR1 is LNHDA and CDR2 SQIVND (reference sequence). The CDR3 length is 16 residues. J was trimmed by 0 bases and V by 6 bases; bases with no gene match: 10. In DNA form, the CDR3 reads TGTGCCAGTAGCCCCGGACAGGCGGGAACTAACTATGGCTACACCTTC. Translation: CASSPGQAGTNYGYTF.

CDR3 region: CASSLSGTGSDQPQHF. In DNA form, the CDR3 reads TGCGCCAGCAGCTTGAGTGGAACAGGGAGCGATCAGCCCCAGCATTTT. The chain carries TRBV5-1 and TRBJ1-5; TRBD1 might be the D (6 bases). The V end was cut by 1 base, the J end by 5 bases, with 16 bases between. CDR1 SGHRS and CDR2 YFSETQ come from the germline V gene. This CDR3 is 16 amino acids long.

This clone was seen more than once but under ten times. The chain employs TRBV7-8 and TRBJ1-2; 10 bases line up with TRBD1. V gave up 5 bases and J gave up 5 bases; unmatched junction bases: 8. This CDR3 contains 15 residues. Germline loops: CDR1 SGHVS, CDR2 FQNEAQ. CDR3 in amino acids: CASSPQTGGPYGYTF. The CDR3 bases are TGTGCCAGCAGCCCCCAGACAGGGGGCCCATATGGCTACACCTTC.

The chain recombines TRBV5-1 with TRBJ2-1, with 11 nucleotides matching TRBD2. CDR1 SGHRS and CDR2 YFSETQ come from the germline V gene. J gave up 8 bases and V 0 bases, and 7 bases lay outside the gene matches. The length of the CDR3 is 16 residues. The chain's CDR3 is CASSLAGTSGFYEQFF. The CDR3 bases are TGCGCCAGCAGCTTGGCCGGGACTAGCGGCTTCTATGAGCAGTTCTTC.

A single count supports this clone. This rearrangement joins TRBV5-4 to TRBJ2-2, with 8 bases that match TRBD1. The CDR3 runs 15 residues. Germline CDR1 is SGHNT and CDR2 is YYREEE (reference sequence). The V segment lost 4 bases and the J segment 1 base; nucleotides outside the gene matches: 3. CDR3 amino acids: CASSGGQENTGELFF. The CDR3 nucleotides are TGTGCCAGCAGCGGGGGACAGGAGAACACCGGGGAGCTGTTTTTT.

The chain has TRBV5-4 and TRBJ1-3; TRBD1 agrees at 10 bases. Trimming removed 4 bases from V and 3 bases from J; junction bases left unmatched: 4. Germline CDR1 SGHNT, CDR2 YYREEE (reference sequence). The CDR3 runs 15 residues. The CDR3: CASSLDRGLGNTIYF. The CDR3 region has the DNA TGTGCCAGCAGCCTCGACAGGGGGCTTGGAAACACCATATATTTT. Full variable domain (remainder filled in from reference TRBV5-4 and TRBJ1-3): ETGVTQSPTHLIKTRGQQVTLRCSSQSGHNTVSWYQQALGQGPQFIFQYYREEENGRGNFPPRFSGLQFPNYSSELNVNALELDDSALYLCASSLDRGLGNTIYFGEGSWLTVV.

The rearrangement uses TRBV30 and TRBJ1-1; no clear D. CDR1 is GTSNPN and CDR2 is SVGIG in the germline V gene (reference sequence). Trimming cost V 0 bases and J 4 bases, with 12 bases left between them. CDR3 size: 14 residues. The CDR3 DNA sequence: TGTGCCTGGAGTGTGGGAGGGTCAGTCACTGAAGCTTTCTTT. Translating it yields CAWSVGGSVTEAFF.

For the CDR3, the DNA is TGTGCCATCAGTGAGTTTCAGGGGGCGGGTACTGAAGCTTTCTTT. Its translation is CAISEFQGAGTEAFF. The gene calls are TRBV10-3 and TRBJ1-1, with TRBD1 identical over 8 bases. Germline V gives CDR1 ENHRY, CDR2 SYGVKD. The CDR3 is made up of 15 amino acids. Trimming cost V 1 base and J 5 bases; bases outside gene matches: 6.

The genes are TRBV19 and TRBJ2-7; D may be TRBD1 (6 bases). Trimming took off 9 bases at V and 5 bases at J, with 11 bases between the two ends. Per the germline V gene, CDR1 is LNHDA and CDR2 is SQIVND (reference sequence). The CDR3 is made up of 11 amino acids. The CDR3 sequence is CASTQGHEQYF. The CDR3 region has the DNA TGTGCCAGCACACAGGGCCACGAGCAGTACTTC.

The chain joins TRBV6-1 to TRBJ2-5, with D possibly matching TRBD2 (5 bases). Germline assignment: CDR1 MNHNS and CDR2 SASEGT. The CDR3 is 15 residues long. V was cut by 0 bases and J by 5 bases, with 13 bases left in between. DNA of the CDR3: TGTGCCAGCAGTGAAGCGCGAGGGTTCGGTGAGACCCAGTACTTC. Protein sequence: CASSEARGFGETQYF.

The rearrangement joins TRBV30 to TRBJ1-1, with 9 bases fitting TRBD1. Germline trimming cut 3 bases from V and 4 bases from J; bases unmatched to any gene: 3. This CDR3 has 13 residues. Germline CDR1 GTSNPN, CDR2 SVGIG (reference sequence). The CDR3 DNA sequence: TGTGCCTGGAGCGGACAGGGGATCACTGAAGCTTTCTTT. Amino acids: CAWSGQGITEAFF.

The chain employs TRBV6-5 and TRBJ2-3; 10 bases are shared with TRBD2. V was pared by 2 bases and J by 7 bases, with 3 bases of the junction left unmatched. Germline values: CDR1 MNHEY, CDR2 SVGAGI. The CDR3 runs to 14 residues. The CDR3 sequence: CASSYEGLANTQYF. The CDR3 bases are TGTGCCAGCAGTTACGAGGGACTAGCGAATACGCAGTATTTT.

The chain recombines TRBV7-6 with TRBJ1-1; 8 bases fit TRBD1. The CDR3 extends over 14 amino acids. V was clipped by 5 bases and J by 5 bases; unmatched bases: 7. Germline V gene sequence: CDR1 SGHVS, CDR2 FNYEAQ. CDR3 in amino acids: CASSVQGEGTEAFF. The CDR3 DNA reads as TGTGCCAGCAGCGTACAGGGGGAAGGAACTGAAGCTTTCTTT.

The chain links TRBV5-1 to TRBJ1-1; the D is unclear. Germline V gene data show CDR1 as SGHRS and CDR2 as YFSETQ. This CDR3 is built from 12 residues. V lost 7 bases to trimming and J lost 3 bases, with 10 bases between them. The CDR3 DNA sequence: TGCGCCAGCCGGGAGGGCTACACTGAAGCTTTCTTT. It codes for CASREGYTEAFF.

The chain uses TRBV29-1 and TRBJ1-2; TRBD1 aligns across 8 bases. This CDR3 contains 12 residues. After removal of 7 bases from V and 14 bases from J, the junction contained 15 bases not matched to a gene. CDR1 and CDR2 from the germline V gene are SQVTM and ANQGSEA. CDR3 sequence (DNA): TGCAGCGCCGCGGCGGAAAGACAGGGGAAGACCTTC. This gives the protein CSAAAERQGKTF.

The rearrangement links TRBV10-2 to TRBJ1-1, with 8 bases lining up with TRBD1. CDR1 WSHSY and CDR2 SAAADI come from the germline V gene. J gave up 0 bases and V 9 bases, and 3 bases lay outside the gene matches. The CDR3 sequence is 13 residues long. CDR3 in amino acids: CARGTGLNTEAFF. CDR3 coding DNA: TGCGCCAGAGGGACAGGACTGAACACTGAAGCTTTCTTT.

This clone was counted a single time. The genes are TRBV28 and TRBJ1-3, with D unresolved. V was trimmed by 1 base and J by 0 bases, leaving 10 bases between them. Germline CDR1 reads MDHEN; CDR2 reads SYDVKM. The CDR3 covers 16 residues. This CDR3 reads CASSLYEKSSGNTIYF. The CDR3 DNA reads as TGTGCCAGCAGTTTATATGAGAAGAGCTCTGGAAACACCATATATTTT.

The rearrangement links TRBV29-1 to TRBJ1-2; 7 bases agree with TRBD1. The CDR3 covers 12 residues. CDR1 and CDR2 (germline): SQVTM, ANQGSEA. With V trimmed by 6 bases and J by 6 bases, 7 bases remained unmatched. In DNA form, the CDR3 reads TGCAGCGTCGACAGGGAGAGAAATGGCTACACCTTC. It translates to CSVDRERNGYTF.

The rearrangement uses TRBV6-1 and TRBJ2-7, with D possibly being TRBD2 (6 bases). Germline CDR1 MNHNS, CDR2 SASEGT. The V end was cut by 8 bases, the J end by 4 bases, with 21 bases between. CDR3 length: 15 residues. CDR3 loop: CASYHGGTGRYEQYF. The CDR3 DNA follows: TGTGCCAGCTACCATGGGGGGACGGGAAGGTACGAGCAGTACTTC.

This clone was observed a few times. The rearrangement links TRBV5-1 to TRBJ1-1; possibly TRBD1 for D (5 bases). Trimming cost V 3 bases and J 5 bases, with 14 bases left between them. The CDR3 consists of 14 residues. From germline, CDR1 is SGHRS and CDR2 YFSETQ. CDR3 nucleotides: TGCGCCAGCAGCTCCCAATGGGGGAGGACTGAAGCTTTCTTT. Protein: CASSSQWGRTEAFF.

This clone was recorded once. The chain employs TRBV30 and TRBJ1-1; D not resolved. Trimming took off 5 bases at V and 11 bases at J, with 15 bases between the two ends. This CDR3 is built from 11 residues. CDR1 GTSNPN and CDR2 SVGIG come from the germline V gene (reference sequence). The CDR3 here is CAWHRDWRAFF. As DNA, the CDR3 is TGTGCCTGGCACCGGGATTGGCGGGCTTTCTTT. The full variable domain, completed using reference TRBV30 and TRBJ1-1, is SQTIHQWPATLVQPVGSPLSLECTVEGTSNPNLYWYRQAAGRGLQLLFYSVGIGQISSEVPQNLSASRPQDRQFILSSKKLLLSDSGFYLCAWHRDWRAFFGQGTRLTVV.

This sequence joins TRBV7-2 and TRBJ1-6; a weak D match, TRBD1 (6 bases). Germline assignment: CDR1 SGHTA and CDR2 FQGNSA. The CDR3 is 15 amino acids. V was trimmed by 1 base and J by 5 bases, leaving 9 bases between them. The CDR3 region has the DNA TGTGCCAGCAGCTTAGTGTCAGGGGATAATTCACCCCTCCACTTT. Its translation is CASSLVSGDNSPLHF.

The chain couples TRBV18 to TRBJ1-1; D is unclear. V was clipped by 5 bases and J by 3 bases, with 10 bases between them. Germline V lookup: CDR1 KGHSH, CDR2 LQKENI. The CDR3 runs 13 residues. In nucleotides, the CDR3 is TGTGCCAGCTCAACGAGTGAACACACTGAAGCTTTCTTT. The encoded protein is CASSTSEHTEAFF.

The V gene is TRBV6-6, the J gene TRBJ2-1, with D tentatively TRBD1 (6 bases). Per germline, CDR1 MNHNY and CDR2 SVGAGI (reference sequence). Trimming shortened V by 0 bases and J by 8 bases, and 14 bases separated the two germline ends. The CDR3 runs 15 residues. CDR3 loop: CASSYSIQGTDEQFF. CDR3 sequence (DNA): TGTGCCAGCAGTTACTCGATTCAGGGGACGGATGAGCAGTTCTTC.